One T cell receptor beta chain is described in this entry. These data are taken from a study of control samples from healthy donors and cancer patients. TCRdb's copy holds only in-frame clones and misses some; the assay was immunoSEQ multiplex PCR. The sample gives some 76,000 clones, roughly 89% of which show up once; about 9.5% is in the top ten. The CDR3 has 13 residues. V lost 3 bases to trimming and J lost 8 bases; unmatched junction nucleotides: 4. The sequence came from a woman between 45 and 60 years old with colorectal cancer. Sample: PBMCs. The rearrangement uses TRBV12-3 or TRBV12-4 and TRBJ2-4, with TRBD1 matching over 7 bases. This CDR3 is CASSFNRGDIQYF. In nucleotides, the CDR3 is TGTGCCAGCAGTTTCAACAGGGGTGACATTCAGTACTTC.